The source of this TCR beta chain is a study of blood T cell repertoires in COVID-19. In the study overall: The samples span acute and convalescent COVID-19 from the United States, Italy and Spain. Sources were T cells, B-cell-depleted T cells, or PBMCs; the material itself was cDNA or gDNA.

This CDR3 is built from 14 residues. V shed 1 base and J shed 5 bases, with 11 bases lying between them. Germline V gene sequence: CDR1 LGHNT, CDR2 FRNRAP. Original processing methods: Reference gene primer amplification gave nucleated cell count estimates. Sequencing was performed with immunoSEQ multiplex PCR; in TCRdb, only in-frame clones are kept and a portion is missing. The V and J calls and the clone size are those of that table, but D and trimming were determined from the DNA. The sample records about 54,000 clones, over 75% being singletons. This clone was seen a few times. Sequenced: peripheral blood. The clonotype originates from a man aged 40-49 years with active COVID-19. This sequence joins TRBV12-5 and TRBJ2-5; D might be TRBD2 (6 bases). CDR3 sequence reads: CASGLEEGTETQYF. CDR3 bases: TGTGCTAGTGGTTTGGAGGAGGGGACGGAGACCCAGTACTTC.